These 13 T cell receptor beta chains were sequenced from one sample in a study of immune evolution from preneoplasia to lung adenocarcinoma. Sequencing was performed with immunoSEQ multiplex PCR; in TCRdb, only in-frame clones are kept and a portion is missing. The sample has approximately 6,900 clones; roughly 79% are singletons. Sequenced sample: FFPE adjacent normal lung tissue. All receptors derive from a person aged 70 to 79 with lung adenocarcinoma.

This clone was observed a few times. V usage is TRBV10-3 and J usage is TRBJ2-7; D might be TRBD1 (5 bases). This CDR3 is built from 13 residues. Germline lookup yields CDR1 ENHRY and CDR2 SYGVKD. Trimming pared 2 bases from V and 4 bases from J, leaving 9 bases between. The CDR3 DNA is TGTGCCATCAGTGAGAGGGGATCTTACGAGCAGTACTTC. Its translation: CAISERGSYEQYF.

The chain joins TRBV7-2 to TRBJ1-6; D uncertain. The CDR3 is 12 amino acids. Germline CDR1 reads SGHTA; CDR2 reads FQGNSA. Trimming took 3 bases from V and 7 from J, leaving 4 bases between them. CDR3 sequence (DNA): TGTGCCAGCAGCTTTAGGAATTCACCCCTCCACTTT. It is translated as CASSFRNSPLHF. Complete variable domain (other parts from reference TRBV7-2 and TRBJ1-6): GAGVSQSPSNKVTEKGKDVELRCDPISGHTALYWYRQSLGQGLEFLIYFQGNSAPDKSGLPSDRFSAERTGGSVSTLTIQRTQQEDSAVYLCASSFRNSPLHFGNGTRLTVT.

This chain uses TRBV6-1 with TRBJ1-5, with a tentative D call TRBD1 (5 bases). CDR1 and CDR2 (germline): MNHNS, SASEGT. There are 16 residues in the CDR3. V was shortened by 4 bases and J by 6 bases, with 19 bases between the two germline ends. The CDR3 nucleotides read TGTGCCAGCAGTGCCCAATCTCGCAGGGAAGGTCAGCCCCAGCATTTT. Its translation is CASSAQSRREGQPQHF.

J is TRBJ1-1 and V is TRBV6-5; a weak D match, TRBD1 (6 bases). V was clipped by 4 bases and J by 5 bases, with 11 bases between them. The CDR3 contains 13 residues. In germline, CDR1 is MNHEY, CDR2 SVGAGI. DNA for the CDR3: TGTGCCAGCAGTTCAGGGGACCTGACTGAAGCTTTCTTT. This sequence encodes CASSSGDLTEAFF.

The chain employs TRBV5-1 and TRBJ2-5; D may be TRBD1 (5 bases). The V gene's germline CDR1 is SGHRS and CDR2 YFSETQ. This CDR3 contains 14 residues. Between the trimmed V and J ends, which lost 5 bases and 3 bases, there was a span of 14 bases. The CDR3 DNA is TGCGCCAGCAGTCGCAGGCAGGGTGAAGAGACCCAGTACTTC. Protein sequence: CASSRRQGEETQYF. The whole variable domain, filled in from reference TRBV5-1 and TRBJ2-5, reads KAGVTQTPRYLIKTRGQQVTLSCSPISGHRSVSWYQQTPGQGLQFLFEYFSETQRNKGNFPGRFSGRQFSNSRSEMNVSTLELGDSALYLCASSRRQGEETQYFGPGTRLLVL.

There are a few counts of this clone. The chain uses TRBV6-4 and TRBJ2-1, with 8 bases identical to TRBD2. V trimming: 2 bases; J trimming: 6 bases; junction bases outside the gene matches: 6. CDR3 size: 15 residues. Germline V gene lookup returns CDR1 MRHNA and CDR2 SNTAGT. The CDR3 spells CASSDGSGGPNEQFF. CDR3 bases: TGTGCCAGCAGTGACGGCAGCGGGGGACCCAATGAGCAGTTCTTC.

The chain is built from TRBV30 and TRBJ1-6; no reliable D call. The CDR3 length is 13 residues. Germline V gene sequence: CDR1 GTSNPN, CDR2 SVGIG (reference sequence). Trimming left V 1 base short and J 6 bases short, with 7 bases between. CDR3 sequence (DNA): TGTGCCTGGAGTGGGGGATTTAATTCACCCCTCCACTTT. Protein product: CAWSGGFNSPLHF.

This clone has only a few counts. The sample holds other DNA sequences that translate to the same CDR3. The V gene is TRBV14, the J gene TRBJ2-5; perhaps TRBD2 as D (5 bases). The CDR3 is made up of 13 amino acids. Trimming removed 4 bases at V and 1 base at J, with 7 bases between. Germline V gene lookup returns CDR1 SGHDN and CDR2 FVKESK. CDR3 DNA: TGTGCCAGCAGCCGGACTCTCCAAGAGACCCAGTACTTC. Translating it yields CASSRTLQETQYF. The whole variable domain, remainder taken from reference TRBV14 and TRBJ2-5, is EAGVTQFPSHSVIEKGQTVTLRCDPISGHDNLYWYRRVMGKEIKFLLHFVKESKQDESGMPNNRFLAERTGGTYSTLKVQPAELEDSGVYFCASSRTLQETQYFGPGTRLLVL.

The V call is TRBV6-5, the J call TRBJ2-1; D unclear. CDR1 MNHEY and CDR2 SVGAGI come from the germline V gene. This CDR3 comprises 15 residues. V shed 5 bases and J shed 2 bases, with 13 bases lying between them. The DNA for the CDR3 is TGTGCCAGCAGTCCTTCTGGAATCGCCTACAATGAGCAGTTCTTC. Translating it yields CASSPSGIAYNEQFF.

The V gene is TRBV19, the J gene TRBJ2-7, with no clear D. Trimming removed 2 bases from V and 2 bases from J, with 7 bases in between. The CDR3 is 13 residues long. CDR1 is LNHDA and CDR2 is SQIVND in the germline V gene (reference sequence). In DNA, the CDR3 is TGTGCCAGTAGTATAAGCCTAGCCTACGAGCAGTACTTC. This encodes CASSISLAYEQYF. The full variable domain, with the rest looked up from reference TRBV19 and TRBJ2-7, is DGGITQSPKYLFRKEGQNVTLSCEQNLNHDAMYWYRQDPGQGLRLIYYSQIVNDFQKGDIAEGYSVSREKKESFPLTVTSAQKNPTAFYLCASSISLAYEQYFGPGTRLTVT.

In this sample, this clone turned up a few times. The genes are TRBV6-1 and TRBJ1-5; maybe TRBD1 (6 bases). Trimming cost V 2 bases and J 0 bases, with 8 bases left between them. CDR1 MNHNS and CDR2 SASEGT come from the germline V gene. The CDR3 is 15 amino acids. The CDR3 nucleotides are TGTGCCAGCAGTGAACCAGGGGCTAGCAATCAGCCCCAGCATTTT. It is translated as CASSEPGASNQPQHF.

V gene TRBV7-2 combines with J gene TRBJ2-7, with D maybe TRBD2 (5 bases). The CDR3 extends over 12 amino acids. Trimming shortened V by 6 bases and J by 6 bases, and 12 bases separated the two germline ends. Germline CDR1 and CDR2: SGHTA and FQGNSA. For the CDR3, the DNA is TGTGCCAGCAGAAAACTAGTGGGCGAGCAGTACTTC. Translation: CASRKLVGEQYF. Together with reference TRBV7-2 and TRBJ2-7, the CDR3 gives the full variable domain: GAGVSQSPSNKVTEKGKDVELRCDPISGHTALYWYRQSLGQGLEFLIYFQGNSAPDKSGLPSDRFSAERTGGSVSTLTIQRTQQEDSAVYLCASRKLVGEQYFGPGTRLTVT.

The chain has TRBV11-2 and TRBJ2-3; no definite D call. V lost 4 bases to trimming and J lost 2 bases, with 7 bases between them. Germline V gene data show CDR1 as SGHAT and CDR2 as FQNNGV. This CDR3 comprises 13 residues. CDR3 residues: CASSYISTDTQYF. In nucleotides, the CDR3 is TGTGCCAGCAGCTACATTTCCACAGATACGCAGTATTTT.